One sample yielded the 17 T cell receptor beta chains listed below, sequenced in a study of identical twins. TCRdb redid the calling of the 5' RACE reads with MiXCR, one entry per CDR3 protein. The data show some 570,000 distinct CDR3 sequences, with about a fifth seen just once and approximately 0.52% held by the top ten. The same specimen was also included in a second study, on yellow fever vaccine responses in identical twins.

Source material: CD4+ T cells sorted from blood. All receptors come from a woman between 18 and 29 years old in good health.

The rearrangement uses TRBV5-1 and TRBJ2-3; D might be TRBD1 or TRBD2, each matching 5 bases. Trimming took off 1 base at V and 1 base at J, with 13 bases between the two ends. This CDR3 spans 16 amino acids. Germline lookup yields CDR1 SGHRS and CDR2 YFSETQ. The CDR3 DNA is TGCGCCAGCAGCTTGTCGCCTAGCAGGGGCACAGATACGCAGTATTTT. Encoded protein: CASSLSPSRGTDTQYF.

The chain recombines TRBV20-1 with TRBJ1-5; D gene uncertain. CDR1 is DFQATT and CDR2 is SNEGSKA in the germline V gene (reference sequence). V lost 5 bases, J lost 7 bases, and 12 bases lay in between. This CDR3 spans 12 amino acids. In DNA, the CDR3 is TGCAGTGCTGGGATGGCTGGGCAGCCCCAGCATTTT. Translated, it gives CSAGMAGQPQHF.

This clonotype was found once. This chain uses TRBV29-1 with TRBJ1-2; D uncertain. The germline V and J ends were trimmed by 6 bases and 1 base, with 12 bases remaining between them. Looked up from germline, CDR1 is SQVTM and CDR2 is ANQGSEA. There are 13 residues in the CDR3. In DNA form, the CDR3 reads TGCAGCGTCCGACGACTGCTTAACTATGGCTACACCTTC. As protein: CSVRRLLNYGYTF.

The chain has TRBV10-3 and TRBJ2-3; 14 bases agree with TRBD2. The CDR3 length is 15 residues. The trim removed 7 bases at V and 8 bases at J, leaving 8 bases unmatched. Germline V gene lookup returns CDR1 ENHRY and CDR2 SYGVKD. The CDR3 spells CAITPGTSGGPTQYF. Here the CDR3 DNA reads TGTGCCATCACCCCCGGGACTAGCGGGGGTCCTACGCAGTATTTT.

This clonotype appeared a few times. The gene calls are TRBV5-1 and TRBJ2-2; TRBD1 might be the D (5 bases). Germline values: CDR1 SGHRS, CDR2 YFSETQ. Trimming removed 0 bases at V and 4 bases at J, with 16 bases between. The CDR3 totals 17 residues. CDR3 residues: CASSLAAGIGRTGELFF. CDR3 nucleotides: TGCGCCAGCAGCTTGGCCGCAGGGATCGGTCGCACCGGGGAGCTGTTTTTT. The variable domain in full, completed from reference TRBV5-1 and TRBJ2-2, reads KAGVTQTPRYLIKTRGQQVTLSCSPISGHRSVSWYQQTPGQGLQFLFEYFSETQRNKGNFPGRFSGRQFSNSRSEMNVSTLELGDSALYLCASSLAAGIGRTGELFFGEGSRLTVL.

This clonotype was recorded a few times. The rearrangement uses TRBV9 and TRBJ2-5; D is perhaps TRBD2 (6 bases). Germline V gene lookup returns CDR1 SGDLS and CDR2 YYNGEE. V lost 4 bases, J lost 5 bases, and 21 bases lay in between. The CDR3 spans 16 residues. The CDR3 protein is CASSLRRAILRETQYF. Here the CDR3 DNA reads TGTGCCAGCAGCCTACGGAGGGCAATCCTCCGGGAGACCCAGTACTTC. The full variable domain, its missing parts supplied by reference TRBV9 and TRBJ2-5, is DSGVTQTPKHLITATGQRVTLRCSPRSGDLSVYWYQQSLDQGLQFLIQYYNGEERAKGNILERFSAQQFPDLHSELNLSSLELGDSALYFCASSLRRAILRETQYFGPGTRLLVL.

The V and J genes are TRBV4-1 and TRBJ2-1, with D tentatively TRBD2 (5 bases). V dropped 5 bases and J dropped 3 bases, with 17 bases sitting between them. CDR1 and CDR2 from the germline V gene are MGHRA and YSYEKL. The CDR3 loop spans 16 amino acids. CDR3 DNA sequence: TGCGCCAGCAGCGAGCCGAGCGGAGTCTTCTACAATGAGCAGTTCTTC. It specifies CASSEPSGVFYNEQFF.

This chain's CDR3 is CSARVGGLDTQYF. The CDR3 nucleotides are TGCAGTGCTAGAGTAGGGGGCTTGGATACGCAGTATTTT. The genes are TRBV20-1 and TRBJ2-3, with TRBD1 matching 7 bases. Per the germline V gene, CDR1 is DFQATT and CDR2 is SNEGSKA (reference sequence). The V gene end was trimmed by 1 base and the J gene end by 6 bases; junction bases not matched to a gene: 4. The CDR3 loop spans 13 amino acids.

The DNA for the CDR3 is TGTGCCAGCAGTCCCGACAGGGACGGCTATGGCTACACCTTC. The encoded protein is CASSPDRDGYGYTF. This chain connects TRBV12-3 or TRBV12-4 to TRBJ1-2, with 7 bases aligning to TRBD1. The trim removed 5 bases at V and 4 bases at J, leaving 7 bases unmatched. The CDR3 extends over 14 amino acids.

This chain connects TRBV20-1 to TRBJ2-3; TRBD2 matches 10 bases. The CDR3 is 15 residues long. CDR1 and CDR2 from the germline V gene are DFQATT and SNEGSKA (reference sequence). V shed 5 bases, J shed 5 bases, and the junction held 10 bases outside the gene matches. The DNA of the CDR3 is TGCAGTGCTGAAAGCGGGAGGGCCTGGGAAGATACGCAGTATTTT. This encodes CSAESGRAWEDTQYF.

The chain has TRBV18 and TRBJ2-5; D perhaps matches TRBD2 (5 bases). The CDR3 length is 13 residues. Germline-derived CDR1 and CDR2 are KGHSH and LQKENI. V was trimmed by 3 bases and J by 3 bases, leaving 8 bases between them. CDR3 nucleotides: TGTGCCAGCTCACCGGACTTTGAAGAGACCCAGTACTTC. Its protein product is CASSPDFEETQYF.

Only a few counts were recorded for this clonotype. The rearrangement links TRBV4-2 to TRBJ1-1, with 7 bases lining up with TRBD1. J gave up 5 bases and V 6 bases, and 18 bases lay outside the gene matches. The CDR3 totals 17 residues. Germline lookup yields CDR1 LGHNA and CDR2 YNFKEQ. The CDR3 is CASRPLLPGGGWTEAFF. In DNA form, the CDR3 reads TGTGCCAGCAGACCCCTCTTACCAGGGGGAGGATGGACTGAAGCTTTCTTT.

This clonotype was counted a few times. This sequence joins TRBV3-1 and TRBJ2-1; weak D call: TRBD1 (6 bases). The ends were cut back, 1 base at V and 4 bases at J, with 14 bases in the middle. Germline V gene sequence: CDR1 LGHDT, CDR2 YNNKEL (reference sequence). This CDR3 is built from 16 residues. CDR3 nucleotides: TGTGCCAGCAGCCAAGCGAACAGGGTACGGTACAATGAGCAGTTCTTC. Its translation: CASSQANRVRYNEQFF.

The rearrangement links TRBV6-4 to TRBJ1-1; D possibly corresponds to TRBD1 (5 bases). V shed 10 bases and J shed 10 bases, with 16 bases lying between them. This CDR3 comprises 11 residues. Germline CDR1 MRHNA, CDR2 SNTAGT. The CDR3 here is CATRGMGGAFF. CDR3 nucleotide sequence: TGTGCCACGAGAGGTATGGGGGGAGCTTTCTTT.

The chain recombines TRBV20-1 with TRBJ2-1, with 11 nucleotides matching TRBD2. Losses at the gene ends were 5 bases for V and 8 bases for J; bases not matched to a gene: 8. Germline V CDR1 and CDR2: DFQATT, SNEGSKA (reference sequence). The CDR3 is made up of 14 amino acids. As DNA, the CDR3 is TGCAGTGCTGTGACTAGCGGGATATTCTATGAGCAGTTCTTC. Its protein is CSAVTSGIFYEQFF.

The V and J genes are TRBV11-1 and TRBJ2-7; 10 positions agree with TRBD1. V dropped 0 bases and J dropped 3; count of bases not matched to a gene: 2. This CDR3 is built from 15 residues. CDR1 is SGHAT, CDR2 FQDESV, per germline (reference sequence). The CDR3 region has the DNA TGTGCCAGCAGCTTAGCCGGGACAGGGGTCTACGAGCAGTACTTC. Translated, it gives CASSLAGTGVYEQYF.

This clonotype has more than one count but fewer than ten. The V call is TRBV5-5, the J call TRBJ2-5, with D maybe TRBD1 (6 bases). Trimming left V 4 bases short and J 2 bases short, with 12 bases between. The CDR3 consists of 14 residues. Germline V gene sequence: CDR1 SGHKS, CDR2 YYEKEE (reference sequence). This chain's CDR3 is CASSTWTEQETQYF. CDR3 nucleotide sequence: TGTGCCAGCAGCACGTGGACAGAGCAAGAGACCCAGTACTTC.